A single sample gave rise to the 12 T cell receptor beta chains below, sequenced in a study of beta chain features in type 1 diabetes. Study results and limitations: TCRB CDR3s from Type 1 diabetes patients were moderately but significantly shorter in all four CD4+ subsets.

Antigen specificity for these receptors is unknown. Isolated RNA was reverse transcribed in full, so expressed TCRB transcripts were sequenced. Here immunoSEQ multiplex PCR was the method, and the copy in TCRdb shows in-frame clones only, minus some. Among a few hundred thousand clones listed, 10% to 15% were seen once. The specimen was naive CD4+ T cells from blood. These receptors all come from a woman younger than 35 with type 1 diabetes.

The chain has TRBV7-2 and TRBJ2-3; no clear D. V lost 2 bases, J lost 2 bases, and 8 bases lay in between. CDR3 length equals 14 residues. CDR1 and CDR2 from the germline V gene are SGHTA and FQGNSA. CDR3 region: CASSLFGPTDTQYF. CDR3 nucleotide sequence: TGTGCCAGCAGCTTATTTGGCCCCACAGATACGCAGTATTTT.

In its sample, this clone was seen a few times. V usage is TRBV4-3 and J usage is TRBJ1-5; D unclear. Germline-derived CDR1 and CDR2 are LGHNA and YSLEER. CDR3 length equals 14 residues. Deletions cut 0 bases from V and 9 bases from J, with 12 bases between. Here the CDR3 reads CASSQDLGDRPQHF. CDR3 DNA: TGCGCCAGCAGCCAAGATTTGGGCGATCGGCCCCAGCATTTT.

The chain employs TRBV9 and TRBJ2-1; 8 nucleotides line up with TRBD2. CDR3 length: 15 residues. The V gene end was trimmed by 3 bases and the J gene end by 3 bases; junction bases not matched to a gene: 5. Per the germline V gene, CDR1 is SGDLS and CDR2 is YYNGEE. The CDR3 DNA is TGTGCCAGCAGCGCCCCCGGGACTAGCTACAATGAGCAGTTCTTC. Protein: CASSAPGTSYNEQFF.

The J gene is TRBJ2-3, the V gene TRBV5-1; 7 positions match TRBD1. The CDR3 is 14 amino acids. V gave up 5 bases and J gave up 5 bases; unmatched junction bases: 8. Germline V lookup: CDR1 SGHRS, CDR2 YFSETQ. In DNA form, the CDR3 reads TGCGCCAGCAGAAGGGGGCAGGAATTAGATACGCAGTATTTT. Encoded protein: CASRRGQELDTQYF.

This clone was observed a single time. V usage is TRBV28 and J usage is TRBJ2-1; a possible D gene is TRBD2 (6 bases). Germline V gives CDR1 MDHEN, CDR2 SYDVKM. This CDR3 is 15 amino acids long. The V end was cut by 5 bases, the J end by 8 bases, with 19 bases between. Written as DNA, the CDR3 is TGTGCCAGCAGTGCTTCTAGCGCCCCTCCTGATGAGCAGTTCTTC. This codes for CASSASSAPPDEQFF.

This clone occurred a few times. This sequence joins TRBV7-2 and TRBJ2-5; 7 bases line up with TRBD2. The CDR3 is 15 residues long. V gave up 4 bases and J gave up 5 bases; unmatched junction bases: 10. Germline lookup yields CDR1 SGHTA and CDR2 FQGNSA. CDR3 coding DNA: TGTGCCAGCAGCTGGGGAGGGAGGGGATCGGAGACCCAGTACTTC. It yields the protein CASSWGGRGSETQYF.

This clone was picked up a small number of times. The V call is TRBV30, the J call TRBJ2-3, with TRBD1 matching over 9 bases. Germline assignment: CDR1 GTSNPN and CDR2 SVGIG (reference sequence). V dropped 2 bases and J dropped 7; count of bases not matched to a gene: 22. CDR3 length: 19 amino acids. CDR3 bases: TGTGCCTGGAGTATGGGACAGGGCCAATTCTGGAGTCGTGCTTATACGCAGTATTTT. Protein product: CAWSMGQGQFWSRAYTQYF. The complete variable domain, with remaining parts taken from reference TRBV30 and TRBJ2-3, reads SQTIHQWPATLVQPVGSPLSLECTVEGTSNPNLYWYRQAAGRGLQLLFYSVGIGQISSEVPQNLSASRPQDRQFILSSKKLLLSDSGFYLCAWSMGQGQFWSRAYTQYFGPGTRLTVL.

This clone was counted a few times. The DNA of the CDR3 is TGTGCCAGCTCCGACCGGTGGGGGGTATCGGGGGCCAACGTCCTGACTTTC. As protein: CASSDRWGVSGANVLTF. The V and J genes are TRBV28 and TRBJ2-6, with D maybe TRBD2 (6 bases). V lost 8 bases and J 4 bases, leaving 21 bases between the germline ends. This CDR3 is 17 amino acids long. The V gene's germline CDR1 is MDHEN and CDR2 SYDVKM. Combining the CDR3 with reference TRBV28 and TRBJ2-6 gives the whole variable domain DVKVTQSSRYLVKRTGEKVFLECVQDMDHENMFWYRQDPGLGLRLIYFSYDVKMKEKGDIPEGYSVSREKKERFSLILESASTNQTSMYLCASSDRWGVSGANVLTFGAGSRLTVL.

This clone came up a few times. The rearrangement joins TRBV7-9 to TRBJ1-2; 7 bases map to TRBD1. The CDR3 loop spans 15 amino acids. Germline values: CDR1 SEHNR, CDR2 FQNEAQ (reference sequence). V shed 5 bases, J shed 4 bases, and the junction held 10 bases outside the gene matches. The CDR3 region has the DNA TGTGCCAGCAGCCCAGGGGACAGTGGCTCCTATGGCTACACCTTC. Its translation: CASSPGDSGSYGYTF.

The V gene is TRBV7-6, the J gene TRBJ2-3, with TRBD2 as a possible D gene (5 bases). Trimming removed 5 bases at V and 1 base at J, with 7 bases between. CDR1 is SGHVS and CDR2 is FNYEAQ in the germline V gene. The CDR3 consists of 13 residues. The CDR3 bases are TGTGCCAGCAGCGACTACGGCACAGATACGCAGTATTTT. Its translation is CASSDYGTDTQYF.

The J gene is TRBJ1-5, the V gene TRBV6-6; TRBD1 is a possible D gene (5 bases). CDR1 is MNHNY, CDR2 SVGAGI, per germline (reference sequence). This CDR3 has 15 amino acids. Trimming removed 7 bases from V and 2 bases from J, with 15 bases in between. CDR3 in amino acids: CASTLRGVGNQPQHF. The CDR3 DNA sequence: TGTGCCAGCACCCTAAGGGGTGTCGGCAATCAGCCCCAGCATTTT.

The J gene is TRBJ1-6, the V gene TRBV6-5; 7 bases align to TRBD1. The CDR3 sequence is 16 residues long. Germline trimming cut 0 bases from V and 4 bases from J; bases unmatched to any gene: 3. CDR1 and CDR2 (germline): MNHEY, SVGAGI. In nucleotides, the CDR3 is TGTGCCAGCAGTTACTCAGGACAGGTGTATAATTCACCCCTCCACTTT. It translates to CASSYSGQVYNSPLHF.